The rows below give T cell receptor beta chains drawn from one sample of a study of T cell repertoires in cytomegalovirus infection. TCRdb processed the reads anew with MiXCR; each CDR3 protein has one entry. This table has some 300,000 distinct CDR3 sequences, roughly a sixth appearing once. The sequenced sample consisted of PBMCs. The source of these receptors is a human donor in good health (CMV status not recorded). Some clones in this sample may be carry-over from other donors' samples. CDR3s include the opening cysteine and the closing phenylalanine or tryptophan. A D gene is named only where the DNA matches it firmly. Some rows have no size entry. The others give once, few or many, or a class for an expanded clone.

TRBJ2-3	TRBD1	TRBV6-1	few	CASASQGDTQYF	TGTGCCAGCGCCTCACAGGGGGATACGCAGTATTTT
TRBJ1-4	TRBD1	TRBV27	-	CATRQGGGEKLFF	TGTGCCACCAGACAGGGTGGGGGTGAAAAACTGTTTTTT
TRBJ1-4	TRBD1	TRBV7-2	many	CASSPGGANEKLFF	TGTGCCAGCAGCCCAGGGGGCGCGAATGAAAAACTGTTTTTT
TRBJ2-1	-	TRBV19	few	CASSIGGGGPYNEQFF	TGTGCCAGTAGTATTGGGGGGGGGGGCCCCTACAATGAGCAGTTCTTC
TRBJ2-5	TRBD2	TRBV20-1	few	CSARVLNGVRGAGETQYF	TGCAGTGCTAGAGTGTTAAATGGAGTGAGAGGAGCGGGGGAGACCCAGTACTTC
TRBJ2-3	TRBD1	TRBV7-9	few	CASSSRDRRRDTQYF	TGTGCCAGCAGCTCCCGGGACAGGAGAAGAGATACGCAGTATTTT
TRBJ1-1	-	TRBV7-9	few	CASSSFTANTEAFF	TGTGCCAGCAGCTCGTTTACGGCGAACACTGAAGCTTTCTTT
TRBJ1-4	-	TRBV2	many	CASGRRKIAATNEKLFF	TGTGCCAGCGGGCGTAGGAAGATCGCTGCAACTAATGAAAAACTGTTTTTT
TRBJ2-7	-	TRBV27	few	CASSLFAGNRARTYEQYF	TGTGCCAGCAGTTTATTTGCGGGGAACAGGGCGCGGACCTACGAGCAGTACTTC
TRBJ1-5	TRBD1	TRBV4-1	many	CASSQDGTVHQPQHF	TGCGCCAGCAGCCAAGATGGGACAGTTCATCAGCCCCAGCATTTT
TRBJ2-1	TRBD2	TRBV12-3/TRBV12-4	-	CARSDSGGANEQFF	TGTGCCCGCAGTGATAGCGGGGGGGCAAATGAGCAGTTCTTC
TRBJ2-3	-	TRBV2	-	CASSQGRTDTQYF	TGTGCCAGCAGCCAGGGTCGCACAGATACGCAGTATTTT
TRBJ1-1	-	TRBV7-2	many	CASSSPGDPEAFF	TGTGCCAGCAGCTCCCCAGGGGACCCTGAAGCTTTCTTT
TRBJ2-5	-	TRBV3-1	few	CASSQDRVSKTQETQYF	TGTGCCAGCAGCCAAGATAGGGTCTCAAAAACCCAAGAGACCCAGTACTTC
TRBJ1-2	TRBD1	TRBV28	-	CASSLGPTGANYGYTF	TGTGCCAGCAGTTTAGGCCCAACAGGGGCTAACTATGGCTACACCTTC
TRBJ2-3	TRBD2	TRBV9	few	CASSLAGGHPTDTQYF	TGTGCCAGCAGTCTAGCGGGGGGGCACCCCACAGATACGCAGTATTTT
TRBJ2-7	-	TRBV7-6	many	CASSLKGGNLPHEQYF	TGTGCTAGCAGCTTAAAGGGGGGGAACCTCCCCCACGAGCAGTACTTC
TRBJ1-4	-	TRBV7-3	-	CASSLTGLNEKLFF	TGTGCCAGCAGCTTAACAGGCCTTAATGAAAAACTGTTTTTT
TRBJ1-5	-	TRBV4-3	-	CASSQDLEERGSAQPQHF	TGCGCCAGCAGCCAAGATTTGGAGGAGAGGGGGTCTGCTCAGCCCCAGCATTTT
TRBJ2-3	-	TRBV5-5	few	CASSLERGDTQYF	TGTGCCAGCAGCTTGGAGAGGGGAGATACGCAGTATTTT
TRBJ1-2	-	TRBV28	-	CASSADSSFYYGYTF	TGTGCCAGCAGTGCGGACAGCTCGTTTTATTATGGCTACACCTTC
TRBJ2-1	-	TRBV20-1	-	CSARHTGSHSSSYNEQFF	TGCAGTGCTAGGCACACAGGGTCCCACTCAAGCTCCTACAATGAGCAGTTCTTC